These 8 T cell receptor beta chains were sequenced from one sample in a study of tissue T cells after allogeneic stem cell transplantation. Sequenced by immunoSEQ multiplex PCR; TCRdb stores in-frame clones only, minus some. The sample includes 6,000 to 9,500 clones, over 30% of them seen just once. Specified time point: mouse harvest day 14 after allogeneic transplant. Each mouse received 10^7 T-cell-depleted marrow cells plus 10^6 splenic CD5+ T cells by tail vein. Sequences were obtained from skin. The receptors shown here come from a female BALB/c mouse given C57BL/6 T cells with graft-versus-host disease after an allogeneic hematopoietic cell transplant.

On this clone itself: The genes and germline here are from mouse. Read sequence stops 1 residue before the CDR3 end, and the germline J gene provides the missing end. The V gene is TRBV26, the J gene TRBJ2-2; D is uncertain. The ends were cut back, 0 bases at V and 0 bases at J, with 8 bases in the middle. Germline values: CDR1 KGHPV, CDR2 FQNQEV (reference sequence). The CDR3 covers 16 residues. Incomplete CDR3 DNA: TGTGCCAGCAGTCTGTCCCAGGTCGCAAACACCGGGCAGCTCTAC. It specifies CASSLSQVANTGQLY. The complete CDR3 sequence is CASSLSQVANTGQLYF.

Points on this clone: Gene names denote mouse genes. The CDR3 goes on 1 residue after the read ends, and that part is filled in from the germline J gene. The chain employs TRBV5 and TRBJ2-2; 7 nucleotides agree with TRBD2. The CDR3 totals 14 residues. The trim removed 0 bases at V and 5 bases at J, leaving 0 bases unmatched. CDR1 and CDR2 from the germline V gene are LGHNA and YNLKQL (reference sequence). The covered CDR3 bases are TGTGCCAGCAGCCAAGAGGGGGGGACCGGGCAGCTCTAC. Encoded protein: CASSQEGGTGQLY. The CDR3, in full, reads CASSQEGGTGQLYF.

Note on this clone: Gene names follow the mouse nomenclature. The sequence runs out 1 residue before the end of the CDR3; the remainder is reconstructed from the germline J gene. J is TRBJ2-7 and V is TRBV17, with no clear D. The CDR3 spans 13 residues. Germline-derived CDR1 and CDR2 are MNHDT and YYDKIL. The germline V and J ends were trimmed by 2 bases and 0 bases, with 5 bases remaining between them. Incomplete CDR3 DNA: TGTGCTAGCAGTAGAACAGTCTCCTATGAACAGTAC. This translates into CASSRTVSYEQY. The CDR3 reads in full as CASSRTVSYEQYF.

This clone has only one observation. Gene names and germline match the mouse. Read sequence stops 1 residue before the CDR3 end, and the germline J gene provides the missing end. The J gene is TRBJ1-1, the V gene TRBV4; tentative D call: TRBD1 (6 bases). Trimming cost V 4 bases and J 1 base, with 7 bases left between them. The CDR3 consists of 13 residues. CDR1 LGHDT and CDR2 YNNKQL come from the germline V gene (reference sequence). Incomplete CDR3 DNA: TGTGCCAGCAGCTGGGGACAAAACACAGAAGTCTTC. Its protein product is CASSWGQNTEVF. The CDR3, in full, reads CASSWGQNTEVFF.

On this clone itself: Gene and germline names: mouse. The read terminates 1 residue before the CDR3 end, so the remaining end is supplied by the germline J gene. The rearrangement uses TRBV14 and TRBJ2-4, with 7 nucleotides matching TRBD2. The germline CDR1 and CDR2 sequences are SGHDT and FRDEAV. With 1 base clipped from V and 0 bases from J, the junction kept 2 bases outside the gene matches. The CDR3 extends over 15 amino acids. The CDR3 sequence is CASSFAWGSQNTLYF. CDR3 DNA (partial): TGTGCCAGCAGTTTCGCCTGGGGGAGTCAAAACACCTTGTAC.

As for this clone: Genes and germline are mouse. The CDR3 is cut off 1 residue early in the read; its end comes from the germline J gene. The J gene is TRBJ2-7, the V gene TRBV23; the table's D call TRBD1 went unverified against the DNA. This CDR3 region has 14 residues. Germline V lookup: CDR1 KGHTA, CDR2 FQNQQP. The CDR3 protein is CSSSQRQSSYEQYF. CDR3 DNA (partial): TGCTCCAGCAGTCAAAGACAGAGCTCCTATGAACAGTAC.

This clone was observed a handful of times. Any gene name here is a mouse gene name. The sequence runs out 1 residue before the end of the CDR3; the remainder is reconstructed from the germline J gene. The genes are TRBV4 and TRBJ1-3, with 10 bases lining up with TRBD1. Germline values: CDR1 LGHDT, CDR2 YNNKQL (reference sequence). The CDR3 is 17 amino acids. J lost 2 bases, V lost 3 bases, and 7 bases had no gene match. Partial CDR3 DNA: TGTGCCAGCAGCTACCCGGGACAGGGGAGAACTGGAAATACGCTCTAT. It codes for CASSYPGQGRTGNTLY. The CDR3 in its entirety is CASSYPGQGRTGNTLYF.

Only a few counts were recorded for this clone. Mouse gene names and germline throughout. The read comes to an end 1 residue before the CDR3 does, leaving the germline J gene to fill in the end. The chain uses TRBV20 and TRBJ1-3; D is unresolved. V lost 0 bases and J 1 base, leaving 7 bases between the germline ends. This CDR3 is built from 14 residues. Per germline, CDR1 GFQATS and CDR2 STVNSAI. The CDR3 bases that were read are TGTGGTGCTAGGGAAGGAGGGTCTGGAAATACGCTCTAT. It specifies CGAREGGSGNTLY. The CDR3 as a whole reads CGAREGGSGNTLYF. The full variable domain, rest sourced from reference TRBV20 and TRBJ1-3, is GALVYQYPRRTICKSGTSMRMECQAVGFQATSVAWYRQSPQKTFELIALSTVNSAIKYEQNFTQEKFPISHPNLSFSSMTVLNAYLEDRGLYLCGAREGGSGNTLYFGEGSRLIVV.